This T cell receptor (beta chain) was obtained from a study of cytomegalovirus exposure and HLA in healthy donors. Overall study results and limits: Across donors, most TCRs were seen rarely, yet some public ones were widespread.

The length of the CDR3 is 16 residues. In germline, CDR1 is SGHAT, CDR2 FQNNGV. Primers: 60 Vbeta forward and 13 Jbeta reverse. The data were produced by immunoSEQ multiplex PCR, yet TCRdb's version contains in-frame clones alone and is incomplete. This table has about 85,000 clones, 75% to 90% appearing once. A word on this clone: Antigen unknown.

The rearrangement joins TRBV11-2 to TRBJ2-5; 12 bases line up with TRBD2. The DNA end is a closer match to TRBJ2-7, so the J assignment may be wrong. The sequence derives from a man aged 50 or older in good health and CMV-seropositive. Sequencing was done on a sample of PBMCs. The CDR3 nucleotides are TGTGCCAGCAGCTCTGTGACTAGCGGGAGCTCCTACGAGCAGTACTTC. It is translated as CASSSVTSGSSYEQYF.